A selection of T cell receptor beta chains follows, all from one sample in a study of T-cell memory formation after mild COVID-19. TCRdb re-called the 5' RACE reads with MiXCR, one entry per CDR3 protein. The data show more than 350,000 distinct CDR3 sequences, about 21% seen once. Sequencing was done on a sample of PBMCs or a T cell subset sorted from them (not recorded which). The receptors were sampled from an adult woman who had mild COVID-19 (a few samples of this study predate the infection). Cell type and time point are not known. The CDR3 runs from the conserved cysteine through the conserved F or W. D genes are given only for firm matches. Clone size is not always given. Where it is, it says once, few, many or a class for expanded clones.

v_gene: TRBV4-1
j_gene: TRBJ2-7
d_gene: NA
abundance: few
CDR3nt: TGCGCCAGCAGCCAAGATAGGGGGGAAGTTTACGAGCAGTACTTC
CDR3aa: CASSQDRGEVYEQYF

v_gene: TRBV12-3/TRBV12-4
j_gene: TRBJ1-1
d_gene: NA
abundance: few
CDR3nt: TGTGCCAGCAGTTTCGGTACGAACACTGAAGCTTTCTTT
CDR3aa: CASSFGTNTEAFF

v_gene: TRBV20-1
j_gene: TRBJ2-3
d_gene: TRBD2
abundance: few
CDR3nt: TGCAGTGCCAACCTAGCGGGGGGACCCTATACGCAGTATTTT
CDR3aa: CSANLAGGPYTQYF

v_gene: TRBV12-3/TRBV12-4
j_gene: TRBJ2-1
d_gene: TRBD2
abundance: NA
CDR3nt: TGTGCCAGCAGTTTTGGGCTAGCGGGAGGGCCCGTCTTC
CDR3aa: CASSFGLAGGPVF

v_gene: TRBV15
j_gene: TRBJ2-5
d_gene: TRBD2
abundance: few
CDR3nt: TGTGCCACCAGCAGAGATCGAGTAGCGGGAGTGGGAGAGACCCAGTACTTC
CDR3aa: CATSRDRVAGVGETQYF

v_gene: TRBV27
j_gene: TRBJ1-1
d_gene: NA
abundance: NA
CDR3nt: TGTGCCAGCACCCATCTCCGAACACTCAGGTGGAAGGCATCGAACACTGAAGCTTTCTTT
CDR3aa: CASTHLRTLRWKASNTEAFF

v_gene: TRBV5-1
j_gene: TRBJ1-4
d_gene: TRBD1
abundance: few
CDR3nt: TGCGCCAGCAGCTTGGTGTCCCAGGGGGGGAGTGAAAAACTGTTTTTT
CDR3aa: CASSLVSQGGSEKLFF

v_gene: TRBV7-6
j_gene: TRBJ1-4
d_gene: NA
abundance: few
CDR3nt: TGTGCCAGCAGGTCGGACAGAAATGAAAAACTGTTTTTT
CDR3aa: CASRSDRNEKLFF

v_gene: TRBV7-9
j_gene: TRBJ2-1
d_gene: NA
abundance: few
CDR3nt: TGTGCCAGCCATCGGGACGAGCAGTTCTTC
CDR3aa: CASHRDEQFF

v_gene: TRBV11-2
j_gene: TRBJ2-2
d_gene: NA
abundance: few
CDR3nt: TGTGCCAGCAGCGAAAGGGGGGGGGTTGGCACCGGGGAGCTGTTTTTT
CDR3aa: CASSERGGVGTGELFF

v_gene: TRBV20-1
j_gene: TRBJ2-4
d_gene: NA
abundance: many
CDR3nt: TGCAGTGCCACGGACAGAAACATTCAGTACTTC
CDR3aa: CSATDRNIQYF

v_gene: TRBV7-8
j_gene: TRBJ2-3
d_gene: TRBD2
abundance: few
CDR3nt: TGTGCCAGCAGCGGGACTAGTCTTGCAGATACGCAGTATTTT
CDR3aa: CASSGTSLADTQYF

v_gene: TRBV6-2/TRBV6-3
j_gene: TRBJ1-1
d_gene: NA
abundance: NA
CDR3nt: TGTGCCAGCAAGACGATCGGGTACACTGAAGCTTTCTTT
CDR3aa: CASKTIGYTEAFF

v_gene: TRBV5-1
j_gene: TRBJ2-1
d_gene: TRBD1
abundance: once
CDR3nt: TGCGCCAGCAGCTTGATTATGGGCAGGGGGCTGGATGAGCAGTTCTTC
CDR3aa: CASSLIMGRGLDEQFF

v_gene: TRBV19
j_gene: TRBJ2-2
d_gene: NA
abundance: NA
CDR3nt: TGTGCCAGTAGTTCCACGCTTGCCGGGGAGCTGTTTTTT
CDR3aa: CASSSTLAGELFF

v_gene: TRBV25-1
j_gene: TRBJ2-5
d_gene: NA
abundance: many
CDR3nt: TGTGCCAGCAGTACGAGGGTGTACCAAGAGACCCAGTACTTC
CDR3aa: CASSTRVYQETQYF

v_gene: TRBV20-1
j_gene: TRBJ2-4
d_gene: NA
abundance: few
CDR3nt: TGCAGTGCTAGAGTGGGGGCCAAAAACATTCAGTACTTC
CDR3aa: CSARVGAKNIQYF

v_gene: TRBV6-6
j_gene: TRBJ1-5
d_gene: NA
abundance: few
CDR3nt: TGTGCCAGCAGTCCCCAGGGATGGGGCAATCAGCCCCAGCATTTT
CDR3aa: CASSPQGWGNQPQHF

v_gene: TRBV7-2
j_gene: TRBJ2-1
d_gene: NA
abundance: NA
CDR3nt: TGTGCCAGCCGCTTGGACTACGTAGGGAATGAGCAGTTCTTC
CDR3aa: CASRLDYVGNEQFF

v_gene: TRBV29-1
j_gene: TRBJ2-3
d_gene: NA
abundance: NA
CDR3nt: TGCAGCTCATGTCCTACTACAGATACGCAGTATTTT
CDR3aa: CSSCPTTDTQYF

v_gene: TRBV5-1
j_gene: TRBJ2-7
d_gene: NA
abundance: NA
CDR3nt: TGCGCCAGCAGCTTGACGGGCAGCCCCTACGAGCAGTACTTC
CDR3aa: CASSLTGSPYEQYF

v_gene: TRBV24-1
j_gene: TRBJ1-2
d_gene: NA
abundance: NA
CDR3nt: TGTGCCACCAGTCTCCGGGGAGGAGATGGCTACACCTTC
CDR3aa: CATSLRGGDGYTF

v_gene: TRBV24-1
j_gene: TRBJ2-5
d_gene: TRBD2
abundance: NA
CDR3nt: TGTGCCACCAGTGATTCGGGACTAGCGTCAGAGACCCAGTACTTC
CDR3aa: CATSDSGLASETQYF

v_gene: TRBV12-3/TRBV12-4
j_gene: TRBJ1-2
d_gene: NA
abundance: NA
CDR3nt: TGTGCCAGCAGTTTACCTAGGGAGCGGGCAAACTATGGCTACACCTTC
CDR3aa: CASSLPRERANYGYTF

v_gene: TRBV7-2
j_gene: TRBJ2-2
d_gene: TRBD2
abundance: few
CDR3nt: TGTGCCAGCAGCGCACTAGCGGGGGGTTTCACCGGGGAGCTGTTTTTT
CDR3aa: CASSALAGGFTGELFF

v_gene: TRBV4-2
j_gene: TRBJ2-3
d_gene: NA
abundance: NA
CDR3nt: TGTGCCAGCAGCCGAGAGAGGGCTAGCACTTTCACAGATACGCAGTATTTT
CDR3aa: CASSRERASTFTDTQYF

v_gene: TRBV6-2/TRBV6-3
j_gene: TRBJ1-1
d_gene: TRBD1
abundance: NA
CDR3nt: TGTGCCAGCAGTCTTGGGACAGTCTACTTTTCAATGAACACTGAAGCTTTCTTT
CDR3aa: CASSLGTVYFSMNTEAFF

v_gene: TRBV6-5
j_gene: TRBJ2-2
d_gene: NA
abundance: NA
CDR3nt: TGTGCCAGCAGTTTGTCCGCCCCGAGCACCGGGGAGCTGTTTTTT
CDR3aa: CASSLSAPSTGELFF

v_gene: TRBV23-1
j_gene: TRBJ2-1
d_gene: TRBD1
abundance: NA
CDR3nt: TGCGCCAGCAGTCCCGCCGACAGGGACAATGAGCAGTTCTTC
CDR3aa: CASSPADRDNEQFF

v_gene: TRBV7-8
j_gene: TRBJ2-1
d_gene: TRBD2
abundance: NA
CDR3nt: TGTGCCAGCAGGAAAAGCGGGGGGGCTTTGAGCTCCTACAATGAGCAGTTCTTC
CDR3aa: CASRKSGGALSSYNEQFF

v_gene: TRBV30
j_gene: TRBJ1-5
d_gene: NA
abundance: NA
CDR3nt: TGTGCCTGGAGTGTACAGGGAGGGCCCCAGCATTTT
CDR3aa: CAWSVQGGPQHF

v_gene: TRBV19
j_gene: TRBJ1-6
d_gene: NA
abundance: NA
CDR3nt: TGTGCCAGTAGTCCTCCCGACAGGCTCTCACCCCTCCACTTT
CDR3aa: CASSPPDRLSPLHF

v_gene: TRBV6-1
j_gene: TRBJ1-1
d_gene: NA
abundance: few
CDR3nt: TGTGCCAGCAGTCAGTCAGCCGTGCGTCGGACTGAAGCTTTCTTT
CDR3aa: CASSQSAVRRTEAFF

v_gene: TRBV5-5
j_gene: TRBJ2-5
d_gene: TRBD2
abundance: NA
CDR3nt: TGTGCCAGCAGCTTGTGGCTAGCGGTCCGGGAGACCCAGTACTTC
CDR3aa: CASSLWLAVRETQYF

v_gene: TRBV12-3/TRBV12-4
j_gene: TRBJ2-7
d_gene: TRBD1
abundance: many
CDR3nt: TGTGCCAGCAGTTTAGGAGGACAGGGCTACGAGCAGTACTTC
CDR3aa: CASSLGGQGYEQYF

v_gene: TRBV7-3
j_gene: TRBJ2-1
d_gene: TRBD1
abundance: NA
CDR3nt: TGTGCCAGCAGGTCACGCGGGACAGGGGGCGGGTTTGATGAGCAGTTCTTC
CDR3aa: CASRSRGTGGGFDEQFF

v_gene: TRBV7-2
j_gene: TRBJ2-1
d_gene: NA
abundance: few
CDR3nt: TGTGCCAGCAGCTATTGGGGGGAGCAGTTCTTC
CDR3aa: CASSYWGEQFF

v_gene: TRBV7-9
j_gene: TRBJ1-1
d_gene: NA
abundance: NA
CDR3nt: TGTGCCAGCAGCTACCACATAAGAAGGGGAGATGACACTGAAGCTTTCTTT
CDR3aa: CASSYHIRRGDDTEAFF

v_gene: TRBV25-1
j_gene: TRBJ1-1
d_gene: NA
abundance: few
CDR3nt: TGTGCCAGCAGTTCGTGGACTGAAGCTTTCTTT
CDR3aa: CASSSWTEAFF

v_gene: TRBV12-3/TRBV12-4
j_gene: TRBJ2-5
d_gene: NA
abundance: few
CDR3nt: TGTGCCAGCAGTTTTTGGACAGAAGAGACCCAGTACTTC
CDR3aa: CASSFWTEETQYF

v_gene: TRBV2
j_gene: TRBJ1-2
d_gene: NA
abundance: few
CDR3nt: TGTGCCAGCAGTGAGGAGGGGTGGGTCTATGGCTACACCTTC
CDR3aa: CASSEEGWVYGYTF

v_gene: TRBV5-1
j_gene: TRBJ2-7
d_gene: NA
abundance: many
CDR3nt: TGTGCCAGCAGCTTAGCCTACGAGCAGTACTTC
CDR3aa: CASSLAYEQYF

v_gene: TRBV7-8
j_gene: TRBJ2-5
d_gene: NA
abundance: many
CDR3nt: TGTGCCAGCAGCTATCCCAGGGAAGAGACCCAGTACTTC
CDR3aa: CASSYPREETQYF

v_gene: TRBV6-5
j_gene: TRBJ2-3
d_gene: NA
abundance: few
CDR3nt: TGTGCCAGCAGACAACGCAGGGCAGAAACACCAGATACGCAGTATTTT
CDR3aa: CASRQRRAETPDTQYF

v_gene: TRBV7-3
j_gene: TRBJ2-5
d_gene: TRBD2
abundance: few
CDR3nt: TGTGCCAGCAGCTGCCCAGCGGGAGATTCGGAGACCCAGTACTTC
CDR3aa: CASSCPAGDSETQYF